The present entry profiles one T cell receptor beta chain with its context. Its antigen is undetermined. This entry comes from a study of T cell responses to AZD1222 COVID-19 vaccine. Overall study: Pooling was applied to second doses at about 4 or about 12 weeks. Findings and caveats of the study: In a largely white British group with more females than males, clonal diversity was possibly underestimated. Seropositivity was recorded at baseline in only a handful of AZD1222 recipients. There were vaccine-associated CD4 TCRs across spike, dominant at 160-218 and 743-854.

The data were produced by immunoSEQ multiplex PCR, yet TCRdb's version contains in-frame clones alone and is incomplete. The repertoire holds 200,000 or so clones, with around 92% as singletons. Trimming pared 8 bases from V and 1 base from J, leaving 17 bases between. CDR1 is MDHEN and CDR2 is SYDVKM in the germline V gene. The CDR3 has 15 amino acids. The chain combines TRBV28 with TRBJ1-1; D is possibly TRBD1 (5 bases). The specimen comprised peripheral blood, sampled on day 0 of AZD1222 vaccination. The clonotype comes from an adult in good health. DNA for the CDR3: TGTGCCAGCCAAACACCTCAGGGCCAGAACACTGAAGCTTTCTTT. This sequence encodes CASQTPQGQNTEAFF.